The T cell receptor (beta chain) described here comes from a study of shared clonotypes between healthy human individuals (dated by TCRdb to about 2020). The study in broad terms: A couple of women and a few men aged 18 to 49 years were included in the cohort. For each donor, three plates each were used for CD4 naive and CD4 memory, two plates were used for CD8 naive, and one plate was used for CD8 memory. The study deeply sequenced blood TCR repertoires of about 5 healthy adults to estimate repertoire size and the extent of clonotype sharing between individuals. Libraries were prepared and TCR repertoires were sequenced by different laboratories using diverse techniques, in order to increase sequencing depth and limit assay-specific biases. Each donor's leukapheresis produced roughly between about 0.8 and 10 billion PBMCs. What the research found in general, with its limitations: Compared with non-shared clonotypes, the clonotypes found in all four sorted-subset donors had higher generation probabilities. About 4.5% of naive CD4, 3% to 3.5% of naive CD8, 2.3% of memory CD4, and about 0.4% of memory CD8 clonotypes were shared across several donors. Because the study included only a small number of donors, the genetic and exposure-history diversity represented was limited. Pairwise subsampling indicated that sequencing depth was expected to affect the degree of clonotype sharing among donors. Only blood was sampled, and tissue TCR repertoires likely differ from those in blood. Even with the large sequencing depth, rarefaction of the sorted-subset datasets indicated that sequencing was incomplete. Larger estimated clonotype richness was generally found for naive subsets than for memory subsets.

TCR CDR3 regions were amplified from genomic DNA by multiplex PCR using the deep immunoSEQ assay. Genomic DNA extracted from each cell subset was distributed evenly over all wells of several immunoSEQ 96-well plates, and each plate served as one replicate. For sorted subsets, roughly 200 ng of genomic DNA, equivalent to 25,000 to 30,000 T cell genomes, went into each replicate PCR. The purified libraries were quantified using a Qubit 3.0 fluorometer, sized with a Bioanalyzer 2100, and then quantified again using the KAPA Library Quantification kit. Every immunoSEQ 96-well plate was sequenced on a dedicated single-read 150-cycle Illumina NextSeq 550 flow cell. Per the source publication's procedure: Because the immunoSEQ output held only junctional sequences and lacked quality scores, the filtering could not match the filtering applied to full-length reads. Sequences were annotated with PyIR, a Python wrapper for IgBLAST v1.9, and V/J genes and CDR3 were assigned using IMGT germline references. Reads with weak V/J assignments (E-value above 1e-6), missing CDR3, stop codons, out-of-frame junctions, or ambiguous translated residues were removed. V3J clonotypes were defined by identical inferred V gene, J gene, and CDR3 amino acid sequence. Percentage overlap between repertoires was computed as shared unique clonotypes divided by the size of the smaller repertoire. Repertoire richness was assessed with RTK rarefaction, the Chao1 estimator, and Recon v2.1 estimates of unobserved clonotypes. For all TCRbeta clonotypes obtained by the gDNA method from a handful of donors, generation probabilities were computed with OLGA. The source is immuneACCESS, and TCRdb retained only in-frame sequences with V and J called. Part of the clones is not carried over; for the studies checked, unresolved V genes explain less than half of this, and the remainder is unexplained. The DNA was the basis for D and trimming; V, J and clone size are from that table. Recorded for this sample are about 2.4 million clones; over 85% of them occurred a single time. Roughly 0.36% of the sample is held by the ten biggest clonotypes.

Concerning this clone: No antigen is known for it. One base away there is no much larger clone; base qualities are not given.

The donors were healthy, HIV-negative adults who had no recently reported acute infections or vaccinations. Every donor was a Caucasian adult residing in Nashville, Tennessee, USA. CD4+ T cells were enriched by magnetic negative selection, after which naive cells were positively selected on CD45RA and the negative fraction was taken as the memory subset. Blood was obtained by leukapheresis, after which PBMCs were separated by Ficoll-Histopaque density gradient centrifugation and cryopreserved in liquid nitrogen vapor phase. Purity and quantity of every magnetically sorted T cell population were checked by analytical flow cytometry. From each sorted fraction, genomic DNA was isolated and quantified by UV absorbance on a Nanodrop 2000c. The sequencing input was naive CD4+ T cells from PBMCs. The label giving this sample's cell subset or site can be read as: CD45RA+ positively selected. This TCR was sampled from a man aged 18-30 years in good health. Some clones in this sample may be carry-over from other donors' samples.

The CDR3 in this case is CATSRDLTDLYGYTF. The bases read TGTGCCACCAGCAGAGATCTGACAGACCTCTATGGCTACACCTTC. The rearranged segments are TRBV15 and TRBJ1-2; a weak D assignment points to TRBD1 (5 bases agree). Taken from cysteine to phenylalanine, the CDR3 has 15 residues. The entry retains the CDR3 DNA only, 45 bases that are in frame from base 1. CDR1 and CDR2 (LNHNV, YYDKDF) derive from the germline V gene (reference sequence). V lost 0 bases and J lost 4 bases; the stretch between them is 12 bases long.